This T cell receptor (beta chain) was found in a study of CXCR3-negative and CXCR3-positive naive CD8 T cells. Per germline, CDR1 DFQATT and CDR2 SNEGSKA (reference sequence). The CDR3 totals 15 residues. Sorts that each held 300,000 or so cells were run in triplicate for every CD8+ T cell subset. To note about this clonotype: Its target is not known.

Findings of the study overall: The study found that naive CXCR3-negative and CXCR3-positive cells shared TRBV-TRBJ usage, while memory cells differed.

UMI-labeled 5' RACE TRB cDNA libraries were prepared from the cells. From its re-call of the 5' RACE reads, TCRdb lists each CDR3 protein once, without DNA. Recorded here are 70,000 to 95,000 distinct CDR3 sequences; the top ten clones represent about 1.4%. Sequencing input: naive CXCR3- CD8+ T cells from blood. Subset in this sample: CD45RO-CCR7+CD27+CD95- naive CD8+ T cells lacking CXCR3 (TNR3-). This TCR was recovered from a human donor in good health. Some clones in this sample may be carry-over from other donors' samples. The chain recombines TRBV20-1 with TRBJ2-7; the D gene TCRdb calls, TRBD1, cannot be checked with no DNA. CDR3 in amino acids: CSARSRGQGSYEQYF.